These 7 T cell receptor beta chains were sequenced from one sample in a study of regulatory T cells in long-lasting Graves disease. Indicated time point: newly diagnosed GD, antithyroid drugs for less than 3 months. PBMC RNA was the source of the TCR library. Researchers made TCR beta libraries by using iRepertoire HTBI primers and running Arm-PCR on CDR3 regions. One entry per CDR3 protein results from TCRdb running MiXCR on the multiplex PCR reads. The repertoire has 500,000 to 700,000 distinct CDR3 sequences, roughly 15% of them found once; the top ten carry 18%. The same data also went into a second study, on T cells in Graves' hyperthyroidism and ophthalmopathy.

The source material was peripheral blood mononuclear cells (PBMCs), sampled at new diagnosis, from a patient treated with antithyroid drugs. All receptors derive from a woman aged 25 to 45 with Graves disease.

The chain combines TRBV3-1 with TRBJ2-7, with D unclear. The CDR3 loop spans 13 amino acids. The V gene's germline CDR1 is LGHDT and CDR2 YNNKEL (reference sequence). V dropped 1 base and J dropped 7 bases, with 11 bases sitting between them. CDR3 protein: CASSQAVAREQYF. The CDR3 coding sequence is TGTGCCAGCAGCCAAGCCGTGGCTCGAGAGCAGTACTTC.

This clonotype was counted at least ten times. The CDR3 loop is CSADPGKLFF. CDR3 DNA sequence: TGCAGTGCCGATCCAGGAAAACTGTTTTTT. The rearrangement links TRBV20-1 to TRBJ1-4; D gene ambiguous. Germline V lookup: CDR1 DFQATT, CDR2 SNEGSKA (reference sequence). The CDR3 extends over 10 amino acids. Trimming pared 6 bases from V and 10 bases from J, leaving 9 bases between.

This clonotype was seen only a few times. This chain's CDR3 is CAISTGGLAYEQYF. The DNA for the CDR3 is TGTGCCATCAGTACAGGGGGTTTAGCCTACGAGCAGTACTTC. The V and J genes are TRBV10-3 and TRBJ2-7, with TRBD1 matching over 8 bases. This CDR3 contains 14 residues. Germline V CDR1 and CDR2: ENHRY, SYGVKD. With V trimmed by 5 bases and J by 2 bases, 5 bases remained unmatched.

This clonotype was seen a handful of times. The chain joins TRBV24-1 to TRBJ2-7, with 11 positions matching TRBD2. Per germline, CDR1 KGHDR and CDR2 SFDVKD. CDR3 length equals 16 residues. With 4 bases clipped from V and 13 bases from J, the junction kept 17 bases outside the gene matches. CDR3 sequence: CATSESSELAGVHIYF. The CDR3 DNA reads as TGTGCCACCAGTGAGTCAAGTGAACTAGCGGGAGTGCATATTTACTTC.

This clonotype came up a few times. The chain recombines TRBV28 with TRBJ1-4, with D tentatively TRBD1 (6 bases). The V gene's germline CDR1 is MDHEN and CDR2 SYDVKM. Trimming shortened V by 6 bases and J by 7 bases, and 15 bases separated the two germline ends. The CDR3 spans 14 residues. For the CDR3, the DNA is TGTGCCAGCAGCGGGCCGGGAGGGGGTGAAAAACTGTTTTTT. Translation: CASSGPGGGEKLFF. Full variable domain (rest looked up from reference TRBV28 and TRBJ1-4): DVKVTQSSRYLVKRTGEKVFLECVQDMDHENMFWYRQDPGLGLRLIYFSYDVKMKEKGDIPEGYSVSREKKERFSLILESASTNQTSMYLCASSGPGGGEKLFFGSGTQLSVL.

The table lists this clonotype with many counts. The chain combines TRBV2 with TRBJ2-7; D call uncertain. The CDR3 extends over 14 amino acids. Germline values: CDR1 SNHLY, CDR2 FYNNEI. V lost 6 bases and J lost 3, with 15 bases in between. The CDR3: CASRGSLAGYEQYF. DNA of the CDR3: TGTGCCAGCAGGGGGTCTTTGGCTGGCTACGAGCAGTACTTC.

This clonotype was counted at least ten times. The rearrangement uses TRBV28 and TRBJ1-2, with D tentatively TRBD1 (5 bases). There are 13 residues in the CDR3. V lost 5 bases and J 4 bases, leaving 11 bases between the germline ends. Germline CDR1 is MDHEN and CDR2 is SYDVKM. For the CDR3, the DNA is TGTGCCAGCAGTCCGGGACTGAGCTATGGCTACACCTTC. This gives the protein CASSPGLSYGYTF.